This is a list of T cell receptor beta chains from one sample in a study of monozygotic twins with inflammatory bowel disease. Each CDR3 protein gets one entry in TCRdb, which reprocessed the 5' RACE reads and gives no DNA. This table holds around 97,000 distinct CDR3 sequences. Specimen: blood. The receptor source for this set is a human donor with ulcerative colitis or Crohn's disease, or a healthy co-twin of an affected twin (not recorded which). Each CDR3 is given with its conserved first and last residue. Rows may omit the clone size; those that give it use once, few, many or a size class.

length: 17; J: TRBJ2-2; size: -; V: TRBV5-1; CDR3: CASSFLPSGGGTGELFF
length: 15; J: TRBJ2-3; size: -; V: TRBV24-1; CDR3: CATSDFAGWGDTQYF
length: 15; J: TRBJ1-2; size: -; V: TRBV16; CDR3: CASSQSGGQGEGYTF
length: 16; J: TRBJ1-1; size: -; V: TRBV5-1; CDR3: CASSLPSGTANTEAFF
length: 15; J: TRBJ1-4; size: -; V: TRBV6-1; CDR3: CASSAGTHRSEKLFF
length: 14; J: TRBJ2-1; size: medium-sized; V: TRBV5-1; CDR3: CASSFGNSYNEQFF
length: 17; J: TRBJ2-6; size: -; V: TRBV27; CDR3: CASSFQHTGAGANVLTF
length: 17; J: TRBJ1-1; size: -; V: TRBV14; CDR3: CASSSPGTGEMNTEAFF
length: 17; J: TRBJ2-5; size: -; V: TRBV27; CDR3: CASHKTGGGKIGETQYF
length: 11; J: TRBJ2-7; size: -; V: TRBV7-9; CDR3: CASSSSHKQYF
length: 15; J: TRBJ2-7; size: -; V: TRBV6-5; CDR3: CASSYLAGSSYEQYF
length: 15; J: TRBJ2-3; size: -; V: TRBV30; CDR3: CAWTRPTGTTDTQYF
length: 18; J: TRBJ1-6; size: -; V: TRBV5-1; CDR3: CASSIGTPQGAIYSPLHF
length: 17; J: TRBJ2-3; size: -; V: TRBV27; CDR3: CASRPVRRGGLTDTQYF
length: 19; J: TRBJ2-1; size: -; V: TRBV11-2; CDR3: CASSYKGGYGGGQWDEQFF
length: 17; J: TRBJ1-4; size: -; V: TRBV20-1; CDR3: CSARRPGYAAKGEKLFF
length: 16; J: TRBJ2-3; size: -; V: TRBV7-2; CDR3: CASSPHGGVYADTQYF
length: 16; J: TRBJ1-4; size: -; V: TRBV4-3; CDR3: CASSQERWGAGEKLFF
length: 17; J: TRBJ1-6; size: -; V: TRBV6-5; CDR3: CASSYGRPSSYNSPLHF
length: 15; J: TRBJ2-1; size: -; V: TRBV5-1; CDR3: CASSQTSGGYNEQFF
length: 14; J: TRBJ1-5; size: -; V: TRBV11-2; CDR3: CASSLAGGSQPQHF
length: 16; J: TRBJ2-1; size: -; V: TRBV7-6; CDR3: CASSLGGTSSYNEQFF
length: 13; J: TRBJ2-7; size: -; V: TRBV7-9; CDR3: CASTRGGKGEQYF
length: 15; J: TRBJ1-5; size: -; V: TRBV10-3; CDR3: CAISDSGLSNQPQHF
length: 15; J: TRBJ2-2; size: -; V: TRBV6-5; CDR3: CASSYRGGDTGELFF
length: 16; J: TRBJ2-7; size: -; V: TRBV4-3; CDR3: CASSQDSRGFPYEQYF
length: 16; J: TRBJ2-4; size: -; V: TRBV19; CDR3: CASSIRGLLAKNIQYF
length: 14; J: TRBJ2-5; size: -; V: TRBV27; CDR3: CASSLSRGLATQYF
length: 14; J: TRBJ2-5; size: -; V: TRBV20-1; CDR3: CSASGDRGQETQYF
length: 14; J: TRBJ2-3; size: -; V: TRBV13; CDR3: CASSFASGRDTQYF
length: 14; J: TRBJ2-2; size: -; V: TRBV12-5; CDR3: CASGREGLSGELFF
length: 15; J: TRBJ1-4; size: -; V: TRBV20-1; CDR3: CSATPVTGTNEKLFF
length: 13; J: TRBJ1-2; size: -; V: TRBV5-5; CDR3: CASSLVGNYGYTF
length: 15; J: TRBJ2-7; size: -; V: TRBV7-6; CDR3: CASSSPDRTYYEQYF
length: 13; J: TRBJ2-7; size: -; V: TRBV24-1; CDR3: CATSDSSGYEQYF
length: 18; J: TRBJ2-7; size: -; V: TRBV12-3/TRBV12-4; CDR3: CASSLPTSGLARAYEQYF
length: 15; J: TRBJ1-1; size: -; V: TRBV4-3; CDR3: CASSQEGTGGSEAFF
length: 19; J: TRBJ2-1; size: -; V: TRBV11-2; CDR3: CASSSEGTSGYVSYNEQFF
length: 14; J: TRBJ2-1; size: -; V: TRBV20-1; CDR3: CSASLLGQGNEQFF
length: 12; J: TRBJ2-7; size: -; V: TRBV5-1; CDR3: CASRPEFGEQYF
length: 16; J: TRBJ2-5; size: -; V: TRBV5-1; CDR3: CASSTRSSGRMETQYF
length: 17; J: TRBJ2-1; size: -; V: TRBV4-3; CDR3: CASSQVLAGGHYNEQFF
length: 13; J: TRBJ1-6; size: -; V: TRBV29-1; CDR3: CSVRDRDNSPLHF
length: 16; J: TRBJ2-3; size: -; V: TRBV28; CDR3: CASSLWTSGVTDTQYF
length: 12; J: TRBJ1-1; size: -; V: TRBV29-1; CDR3: CSVGQKGTEAFF
length: 15; J: TRBJ2-3; size: -; V: TRBV12-3/TRBV12-4; CDR3: CASSPASVYSDTQYF
length: 14; J: TRBJ1-4; size: -; V: TRBV10-3; CDR3: CAIGAELLNEKLFF
length: 18; J: TRBJ2-5; size: -; V: TRBV5-3; CDR3: CARSPPNNRLARKETQYF
length: 13; J: TRBJ2-5; size: -; V: TRBV12-3/TRBV12-4; CDR3: CASMAGLGETQYF
length: 15; J: TRBJ2-3; size: -; V: TRBV20-1; CDR3: CSALQLAGEKDTQYF
length: 11; J: TRBJ2-7; size: -; V: TRBV29-1; CDR3: CSAFLSYEQYF
length: 14; J: TRBJ2-5; size: -; V: TRBV7-9; CDR3: CASSRGWGLETQYF
length: 15; J: TRBJ2-3; size: -; V: TRBV4-3; CDR3: CASSQEQHFTDTQYF
length: 15; J: TRBJ1-2; size: -; V: TRBV12-3/TRBV12-4; CDR3: CASSRPGGRIYGYTF